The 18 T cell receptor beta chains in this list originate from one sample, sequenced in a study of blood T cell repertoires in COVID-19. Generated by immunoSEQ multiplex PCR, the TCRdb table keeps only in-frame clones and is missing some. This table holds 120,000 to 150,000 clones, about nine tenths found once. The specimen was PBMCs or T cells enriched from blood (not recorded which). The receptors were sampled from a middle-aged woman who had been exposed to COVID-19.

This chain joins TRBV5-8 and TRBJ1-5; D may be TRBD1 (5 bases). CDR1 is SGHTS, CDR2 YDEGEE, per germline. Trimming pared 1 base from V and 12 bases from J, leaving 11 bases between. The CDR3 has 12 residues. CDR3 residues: CASSLRTFGQHF. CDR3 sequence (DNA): TGTGCCAGCAGCTTGAGGACATTTGGCCAGCATTTT.

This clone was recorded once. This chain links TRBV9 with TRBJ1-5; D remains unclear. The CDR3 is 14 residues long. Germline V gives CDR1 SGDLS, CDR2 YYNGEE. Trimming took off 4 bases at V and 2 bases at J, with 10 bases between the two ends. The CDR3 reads CASSQGGGNQPQHF. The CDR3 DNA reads TGTGCCAGCAGCCAAGGAGGAGGCAATCAGCCCCAGCATTTT.

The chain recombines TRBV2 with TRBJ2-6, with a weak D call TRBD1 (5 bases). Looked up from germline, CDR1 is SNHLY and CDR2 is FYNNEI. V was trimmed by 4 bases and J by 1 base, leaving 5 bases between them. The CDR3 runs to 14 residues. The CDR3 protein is CASSAGSGANVLTF. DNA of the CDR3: TGTGCCAGCAGTGCAGGGTCTGGGGCCAACGTCCTGACTTTC. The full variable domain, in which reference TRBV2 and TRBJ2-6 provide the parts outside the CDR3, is EPEVTQTPSHQVTQMGQEVILRCVPISNHLYFYWYRQILGQKVEFLVSFYNNEISEKSEIFDDQFSVERPDGSNFTLKIRSTKLEDSAMYFCASSAGSGANVLTFGAGSRLTVL.

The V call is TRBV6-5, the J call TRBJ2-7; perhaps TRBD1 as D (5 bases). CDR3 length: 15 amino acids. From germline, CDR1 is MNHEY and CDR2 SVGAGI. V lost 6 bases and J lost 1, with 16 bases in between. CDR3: CASRSGARQSYEQYF. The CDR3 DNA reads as TGTGCCAGCAGGTCTGGGGCTAGACAATCCTACGAGCAGTACTTC.

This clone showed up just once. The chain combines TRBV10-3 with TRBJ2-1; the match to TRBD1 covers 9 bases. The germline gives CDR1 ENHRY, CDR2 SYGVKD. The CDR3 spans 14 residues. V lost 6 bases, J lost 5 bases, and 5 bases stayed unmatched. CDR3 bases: TGTGCCATCAGCCTACAGGGGGCGGACAATGAGCAGTTCTTC. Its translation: CAISLQGADNEQFF.

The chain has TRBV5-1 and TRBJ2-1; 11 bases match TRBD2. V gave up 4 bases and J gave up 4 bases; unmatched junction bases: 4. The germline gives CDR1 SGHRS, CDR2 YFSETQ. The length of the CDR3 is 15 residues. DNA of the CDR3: TGCGCCAGCAGCCTGGGGACTAGCGGTTACAATGAGCAGTTCTTC. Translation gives CASSLGTSGYNEQFF.

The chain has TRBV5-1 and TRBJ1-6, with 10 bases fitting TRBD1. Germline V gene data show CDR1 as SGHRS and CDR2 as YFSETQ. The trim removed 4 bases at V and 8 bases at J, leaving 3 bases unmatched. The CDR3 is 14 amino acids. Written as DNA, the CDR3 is TGCGCCAGCAGCCCGGGGACAGGGGATTCACCCCTCCACTTT. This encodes CASSPGTGDSPLHF.

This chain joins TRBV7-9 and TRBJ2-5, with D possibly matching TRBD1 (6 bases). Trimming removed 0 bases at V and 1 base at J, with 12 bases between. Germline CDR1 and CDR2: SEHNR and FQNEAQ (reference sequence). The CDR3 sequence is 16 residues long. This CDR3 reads CASSLATGQSQETQYF. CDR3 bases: TGTGCCAGCAGCTTAGCGACCGGACAGTCCCAAGAGACCCAGTACTTC.

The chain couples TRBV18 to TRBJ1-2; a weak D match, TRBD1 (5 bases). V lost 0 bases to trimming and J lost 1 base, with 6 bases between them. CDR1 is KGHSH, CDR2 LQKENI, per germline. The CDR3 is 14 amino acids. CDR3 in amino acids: CASSPPQDNYGYTF. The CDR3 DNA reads TGTGCCAGCTCACCACCACAGGATAACTATGGCTACACCTTC.

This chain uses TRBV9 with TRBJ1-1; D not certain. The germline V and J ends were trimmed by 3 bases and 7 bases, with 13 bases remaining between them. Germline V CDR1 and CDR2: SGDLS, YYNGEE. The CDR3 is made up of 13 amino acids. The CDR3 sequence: CASSAPGNGEAFF. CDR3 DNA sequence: TGTGCCAGCAGCGCCCCTGGTAACGGTGAAGCTTTCTTT.

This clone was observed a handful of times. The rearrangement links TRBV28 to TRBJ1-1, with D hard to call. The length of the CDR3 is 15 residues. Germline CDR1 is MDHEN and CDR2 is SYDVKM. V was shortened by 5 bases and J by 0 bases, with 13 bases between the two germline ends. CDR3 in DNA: TGTGCCAGCAGTACACCAGGCAGGCTGAACACTGAAGCTTTCTTT. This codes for CASSTPGRLNTEAFF.

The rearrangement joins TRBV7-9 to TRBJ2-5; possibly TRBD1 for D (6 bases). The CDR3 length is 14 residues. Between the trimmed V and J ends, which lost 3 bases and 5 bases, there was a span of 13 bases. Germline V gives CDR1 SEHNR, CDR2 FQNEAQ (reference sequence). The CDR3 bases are TGTGCCAGCAGCTTTCGGACAGCCTGGGAGACCCAGTACTTC. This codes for CASSFRTAWETQYF.

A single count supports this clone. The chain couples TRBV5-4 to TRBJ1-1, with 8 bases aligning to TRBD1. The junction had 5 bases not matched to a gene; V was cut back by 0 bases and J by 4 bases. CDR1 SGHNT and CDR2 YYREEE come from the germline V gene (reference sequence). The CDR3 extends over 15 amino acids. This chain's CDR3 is CASSLVQGGTTEAFF. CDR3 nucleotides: TGTGCCAGCAGCTTGGTACAGGGGGGAACCACTGAAGCTTTCTTT. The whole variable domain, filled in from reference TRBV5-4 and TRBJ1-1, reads ETGVTQSPTHLIKTRGQQVTLRCSSQSGHNTVSWYQQALGQGPQFIFQYYREEENGRGNFPPRFSGLQFPNYSSELNVNALELDDSALYLCASSLVQGGTTEAFFGQGTRLTVV.

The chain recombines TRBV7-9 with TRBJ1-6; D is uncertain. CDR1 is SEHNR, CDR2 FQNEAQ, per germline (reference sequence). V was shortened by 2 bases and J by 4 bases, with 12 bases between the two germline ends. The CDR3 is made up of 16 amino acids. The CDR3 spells CASSLLAGFYNSPLHF. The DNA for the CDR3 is TGTGCCAGCAGCTTATTGGCGGGGTTTTATAATTCACCCCTCCACTTT.

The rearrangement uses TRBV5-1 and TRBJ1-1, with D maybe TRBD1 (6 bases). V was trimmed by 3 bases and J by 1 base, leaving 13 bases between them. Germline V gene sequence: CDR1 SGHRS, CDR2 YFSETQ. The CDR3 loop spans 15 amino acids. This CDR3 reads CASSSGGGGNTEAFF. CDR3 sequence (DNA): TGCGCCAGCAGCTCGGGAGGAGGGGGGAACACTGAAGCTTTCTTT.

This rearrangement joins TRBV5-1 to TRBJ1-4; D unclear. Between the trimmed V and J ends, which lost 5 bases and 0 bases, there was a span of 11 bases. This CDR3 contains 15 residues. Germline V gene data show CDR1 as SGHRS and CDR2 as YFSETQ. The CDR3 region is CASRTNTATNEKLFF. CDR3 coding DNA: TGCGCCAGCAGGACAAACACTGCAACTAATGAAAAACTGTTTTTT.

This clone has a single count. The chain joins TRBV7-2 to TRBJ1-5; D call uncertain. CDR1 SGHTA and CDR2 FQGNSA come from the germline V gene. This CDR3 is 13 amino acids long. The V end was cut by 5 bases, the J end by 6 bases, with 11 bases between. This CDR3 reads CASSPRLSQPQHF. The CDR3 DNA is TGTGCCAGCAGCCCACGGTTAAGTCAGCCCCAGCATTTT.

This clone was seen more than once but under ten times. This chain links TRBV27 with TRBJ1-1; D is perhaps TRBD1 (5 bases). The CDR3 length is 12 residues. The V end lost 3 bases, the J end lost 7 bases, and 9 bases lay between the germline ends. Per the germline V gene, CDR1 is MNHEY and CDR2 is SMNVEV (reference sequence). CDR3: CASSFQGGEAFF. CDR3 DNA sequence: TGTGCCAGCAGTTTCCAGGGAGGTGAAGCTTTCTTT.